The next 5 T cell receptor beta chains were all read from a single sample in a study of blood T cell repertoires in COVID-19. Repertoires were generated with immunoSEQ multiplex PCR, while TCRdb's copy carries only in-frame clones and drops some. The sample lists roughly 140,000 clones; about four fifths were seen once. Input material: peripheral blood. The receptors stem from a man between 65 and 79 years old who had recovered from COVID-19.

The V and J genes are TRBV7-8 and TRBJ2-3; no clear D gene. Germline V gene sequence: CDR1 SGHVS, CDR2 FQNEAQ. The CDR3 is 15 amino acids. V shed 2 bases and J shed 1 base, with 10 bases lying between them. The CDR3 sequence is CASSLFGGRTDTQYF. The CDR3 nucleotides read TGTGCCAGCAGCTTATTTGGCGGTCGCACAGATACGCAGTATTTT.

The rearrangement links TRBV4-3 to TRBJ1-2; a possible D gene is TRBD1 (5 bases). The CDR3 has 15 amino acids. The V gene lost 0 bases and the J gene lost 8 bases, with 16 bases spanning the gap. The V gene's germline CDR1 is LGHNA and CDR2 YSLEER. As DNA, the CDR3 is TGCGCCAGCAGCCAAGATGGGGGGGGTCGCGGCGGCTACACCTTC. It yields the protein CASSQDGGGRGGYTF.

V and J are TRBV19 and TRBJ2-1, with TRBD2 matching 7 bases. From germline, CDR1 is LNHDA and CDR2 SQIVND (reference sequence). The CDR3 is 14 residues long. Losses at the gene ends were 9 bases for V and 6 bases for J; bases not matched to a gene: 11. CDR3: CASRGLVEGNEQFF. Here the CDR3 DNA reads TGTGCCAGCCGAGGACTAGTTGAAGGCAATGAGCAGTTCTTC.

This clone turned up a few times. The V and J genes are TRBV6-2 or TRBV6-3 and TRBJ2-7; 7 positions agree with TRBD2. This CDR3 contains 15 residues. In germline, CDR1 is MNHEY, CDR2 SVGEGT. V was clipped by 4 bases and J by 0 bases; unmatched bases: 6. In DNA form, the CDR3 reads TGTGCCAGCAGTTTAATGGGAGGGAGCTCCTACGAGCAGTACTTC. This gives the protein CASSLMGGSSYEQYF.

This clone was seen once. The J gene is TRBJ2-1, the V gene TRBV7-8; TRBD2 might be the D (7 bases). CDR1 and CDR2 from the germline V gene are SGHVS and FQNEAQ. Trimming pared 4 bases from V and 7 bases from J, leaving 23 bases between. CDR3 length: 17 amino acids. CDR3 nucleotides: TGTGCCAGCAGCTCCCCCGGGGTCGCGGGGGCGCAGAATGAGCAGTTCTTC. The encoded protein is CASSSPGVAGAQNEQFF.